This is a list of T cell receptor beta chains from one sample in a study of CD8 T cells in ankylosing spondylitis. TCRdb reprocessed the 5' RACE reads with MiXCR, giving one entry per CDR3 protein. In the table there are some 130,000 distinct CDR3 sequences, about 7% of which are singletons. The material sequenced was blood, either unsorted or a sorted T cell fraction (not recorded which). The origin of the receptors is a female donor with ankylosing spondylitis or in good health (not recorded which). Both conserved end residues are part of each CDR3. A D gene is named only where the DNA matches it firmly. Not all rows give a size; the values are once, few, many and, for expanded clones, a class.

D gene	J gene	clone size	V gene	CDR3 DNA	CDR3 protein
NA	TRBJ2-6	many	TRBV11-2	TGTGCCAGCAGCCCCCAGGCCTGGGTAAGGGGGGCCAACGTCCTGACTTTC	CASSPQAWVRGANVLTF
NA	TRBJ2-1	many	TRBV6-2/TRBV6-3	TGTGCCAGCAGCCCCAAACGGGAACAGTTCTTC	CASSPKREQFF
TRBD1	TRBJ1-2	NA	TRBV7-2	TGTGCCAGCAGCTTAGTTGGTCAGGGGGCTCGAGGCTACACCTTC	CASSLVGQGARGYTF
NA	TRBJ2-3	many	TRBV20-1	TGCAGTGCTAGAGAGTTCGGGGGCGAAAGCACAGATACGCAGTATTTT	CSAREFGGESTDTQYF
TRBD1	TRBJ1-1	NA	TRBV13	TGTGCCAGCAGCTTAGAGCTACGACAGGGAAATGAAGCTTTCTTT	CASSLELRQGNEAFF
TRBD2	TRBJ2-5	many	TRBV5-1	TGCGCCAGCAGCTTGTCTAGCGGGGAAGAGACCCAGTACTTC	CASSLSSGEETQYF
NA	TRBJ1-2	many	TRBV25-1	TGTGCCAGCAGTGAAGCTGGGGCAGGCGTGGGGGGCTACACCTTC	CASSEAGAGVGGYTF
TRBD2	TRBJ2-1	many	TRBV7-2	TGTGCCAGCAGACAGATTGGACTAGCGGGGGGTAATAATGAGCAGTTCTTC	CASRQIGLAGGNNEQFF
NA	TRBJ1-1	many	TRBV29-1	TGCAGCGTGGACGGCGGACAGAGGGGGGCAAAAGCTTTCTTT	CSVDGGQRGAKAFF
TRBD1	TRBJ2-3	many	TRBV12-3/TRBV12-4	TGTGCCAGCAGCCGGACAGGGGGGGAAGCAGATACGCAGTATTTT	CASSRTGGEADTQYF
NA	TRBJ2-1	few	TRBV5-1	TGCGCCAGCAGCTTGGGTGCCAGAGAGAATGAGCAGTTCTTC	CASSLGARENEQFF
TRBD1	TRBJ2-7	NA	TRBV29-1	TGCAGCGCGAAGGGACAGGTTTACGAGCAGTACTTC	CSAKGQVYEQYF
NA	TRBJ2-7	many	TRBV5-1	TGCGCCAGCAGCTTGGTTCCGGCCTCCTACGAGCAGTACTTC	CASSLVPASYEQYF
NA	TRBJ2-1	NA	TRBV29-1	TGCAGCGTTAGCCCCCCGGGGCGCGAGCAGTTCTTC	CSVSPPGREQFF
NA	TRBJ2-7	many	TRBV4-1	TGCGCCAGCAGCCAAGGACGTCTCGGCAACCGCTACGAGCAGTACTTC	CASSQGRLGNRYEQYF
NA	TRBJ2-7	many	TRBV12-3/TRBV12-4	TGTGCCAGCAGTTTATCGGCAGGGAGCTACGAGCAGTACTTC	CASSLSAGSYEQYF
NA	TRBJ1-1	few	TRBV19	TGTGCCAGTAGTATAGAGGGGACCTTGAACACTGAAGCTTTCTTT	CASSIEGTLNTEAFF
NA	TRBJ2-7	many	TRBV20-1	TGCAGTGCAAAAAGGCCCGACGGGACTTACGAGCAGTACTTC	CSAKRPDGTYEQYF
TRBD2	TRBJ2-3	many	TRBV5-4	TGTGCCAGCAGCCAATTGGTAGCGGGGACTTTAGATACGCAGTATTTT	CASSQLVAGTLDTQYF
NA	TRBJ2-7	few	TRBV6-2/TRBV6-3	TGTGCCAGCAGTCAGGGGGGAGAGCAGTACTTC	CASSQGGEQYF
NA	TRBJ2-1	NA	TRBV30	TGTGCCTGGAGTCTAATGGGGGGCGCTTATATTTATGAGCAGTTCTTC	CAWSLMGGAYIYEQFF
TRBD1	TRBJ1-4	many	TRBV19	TGTGCCACCCAACAGGGGTCTGAAAAACTGTTTTTT	CATQQGSEKLFF